This T cell receptor (beta chain) originates from a study of early T cells in non-severe SARS-CoV-2 infection. Overall study context: Sequencing input comprised bulk RNA from unsorted whole blood; chain pairing was not available.

Broader study findings: The VDJdb matching leaned toward anti-spike CD8 responses and overlooked private and CD4 specificities.

Individual cDNA molecules were tagged with unique molecular identifiers. MiXCR, applied by TCRdb to the 5' RACE reads, yields one record per CDR3 protein. The sample contains tens of thousands of distinct CDR3 sequences, approximately 8.9% of which appear only once. This clonotype has a count of ten or more. What it binds is unknown. The sequenced sample was whole blood. The TCR originated in an adult who was a healthcare worker with PCR-confirmed SARS-CoV-2 infection or an uninfected control (not recorded which).

The CDR3 loop is CASRDRGSGQPQHF. CDR3 coding DNA: TGTGCCAGCAGAGACAGGGGAAGCGGTCAGCCCCAGCATTTT. V and J are TRBV6-1 and TRBJ1-5; 8 bases line up with TRBD1. The V and J ends lost 6 bases and 6 bases, in that order; junction bases with no gene match: 7. CDR3 size: 14 residues. Germline CDR1 MNHNS, CDR2 SASEGT.